This T cell receptor beta chain appears in the sequencing data of a study of T cells after posttransplantation cyclophosphamide. The study's findings and limits: TRB overlap between skin or GI tissue T cells and blood was limited. Donor CD8+ memory clones often dominated recipient blood repertoires at later times.

In the case of this clone: Its antigen is unknown.

Libraries were prepared by immunoSEQ multiplex PCR; TCRdb keeps only in-frame clonotypes and omits some of them. Of some 61,000 clones detected, 85% to 95% appear once; the ten largest clones hold 2.5% to 3%. Trimming removed 3 bases from V and 5 bases from J, with 9 bases in between. Germline V gene data show CDR1 as MNHNY and CDR2 as SVGAGI (reference sequence). CDR3 length: 13 amino acids. The TCR sequence derives from a woman in her 30s in good health and a related stem cell transplant donor. The gene calls are TRBV6-6 and TRBJ2-3, with D possibly being TRBD1 (5 bases). The specimen sequenced was PBMCs. CDR3 DNA: TGTGCCAGCAGTTATTCAGGGTTAGATACGCAGTATTTT. Its translation: CASSYSGLDTQYF.